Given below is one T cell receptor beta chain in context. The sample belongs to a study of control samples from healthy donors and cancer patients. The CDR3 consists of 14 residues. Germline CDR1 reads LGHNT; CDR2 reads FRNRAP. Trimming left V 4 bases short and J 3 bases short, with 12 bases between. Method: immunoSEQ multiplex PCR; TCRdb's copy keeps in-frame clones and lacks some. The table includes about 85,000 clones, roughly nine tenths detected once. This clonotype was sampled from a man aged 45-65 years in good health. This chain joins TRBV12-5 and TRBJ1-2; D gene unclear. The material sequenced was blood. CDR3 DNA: TGTGCTAGTGGTTCAATCACGGGGTACTATGGCTACACCTTC. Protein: CASGSITGYYGYTF.